Listed below are T cell receptor beta chains from one sample, sequenced in a study of Ad26.COV2.S vaccination and SARS-CoV-2 variants. Using immunoSEQ multiplex PCR, the repertoire was profiled, and TCRdb retains in-frame clones only, with some absent. This table has 350,000 to 500,000 clones, 89% appearing once. The sequences come from peripheral blood, collected in a trial of Ad26.COV2.S vaccine versus placebo. These TCRs come from a person aged 18 to 59 who received the Ad26.COV2.S COVID-19 vaccine or a placebo. The CDR3 runs from the conserved cysteine through the conserved F or W. The D gene is left open where the match is weak. Where a row states a size, it is once, few, many or the class of an expanded clone; other rows omit it.

cdr3_nt: TGCAGCGTCACCAGCCTATATGGCTACACCTTC; cdr3_aa: CSVTSLYGYTF; j_call: TRBJ1-2; clone_size: .; d_call: .; v_call: TRBV29-1
cdr3_nt: TGTGCCACCGCCCCCTTAGGGACCTATGGCTACACCTTC; cdr3_aa: CATAPLGTYGYTF; j_call: TRBJ1-2; clone_size: few; d_call: .; v_call: TRBV28
cdr3_nt: TGCGCCAGCAGCCAAACAGGGGGCAGAGAGACCCAGTACTTC; cdr3_aa: CASSQTGGRETQYF; j_call: TRBJ2-5; clone_size: .; d_call: TRBD1; v_call: TRBV5-1
cdr3_nt: TGTGCCAGCAGTGAAGTGGGCAGGGCTACCTACTCTGGAAACACCATATATTTT; cdr3_aa: CASSEVGRATYSGNTIYF; j_call: TRBJ1-3; clone_size: few; d_call: .; v_call: TRBV2
cdr3_nt: TGTGCCAGCAGCCCAGGACAGGGGGCACAAGAGGGCTACACCTTC; cdr3_aa: CASSPGQGAQEGYTF; j_call: TRBJ1-2; clone_size: .; d_call: TRBD1; v_call: TRBV7-2
cdr3_nt: TGTGCCAGCACTAAGATGCTGCCGTATGGCTACACCTTC; cdr3_aa: CASTKMLPYGYTF; j_call: TRBJ1-2; clone_size: .; d_call: .; v_call: TRBV12-3/TRBV12-4
cdr3_nt: TGTGCCAGCAGGGGACAGGCCCAGGGGATACTGTTTTTT; cdr3_aa: CASRGQAQGILFF; j_call: TRBJ1-4; clone_size: .; d_call: TRBD1; v_call: TRBV11-2
cdr3_nt: TGTGCCAGCAGCTTTCAGCGAGGGGACACTGAAGCTTTCTTT; cdr3_aa: CASSFQRGDTEAFF; j_call: TRBJ1-1; clone_size: .; d_call: .; v_call: TRBV7-3
cdr3_nt: TGCGCCAGCAGCCCCGACAGGCAAAGCTCCTATAATTCACCCCTCCACTTT; cdr3_aa: CASSPDRQSSYNSPLHF; j_call: TRBJ1-6; clone_size: .; d_call: .; v_call: TRBV5-1
cdr3_nt: TGTGCCAGCAGCTTAATCCACCCCAGCAATCAGCCCCAGCATTTT; cdr3_aa: CASSLIHPSNQPQHF; j_call: TRBJ1-5; clone_size: .; d_call: .; v_call: TRBV7-8
cdr3_nt: TGTGCCAGCAGCCCCTGGGCGGAGAAGGATGGGACCTACGAGCAGTACTTC; cdr3_aa: CASSPWAEKDGTYEQYF; j_call: TRBJ2-7; clone_size: .; d_call: .; v_call: TRBV21-1
cdr3_nt: TGTGCCAGCAGTGAGGGGTTGGGGCGGGAGGAGACCCAGTACTTC; cdr3_aa: CASSEGLGREETQYF; j_call: TRBJ2-5; clone_size: once; d_call: TRBD2; v_call: TRBV2
cdr3_nt: TGCAGCGTCCAGCGGGGGAATACAGATACGCAGTATTTT; cdr3_aa: CSVQRGNTDTQYF; j_call: TRBJ2-3; clone_size: few; d_call: TRBD2; v_call: TRBV29-1
cdr3_nt: TGTGCCAGCAGCCGAGATCTAGGTGGCTACAATGAGCAGTTCTTC; cdr3_aa: CASSRDLGGYNEQFF; j_call: TRBJ2-1; clone_size: once; d_call: .; v_call: TRBV14
cdr3_nt: TGTGCCAGCAGCTTAGCGAAACACAGAGGTGAAGCTTTCTTT; cdr3_aa: CASSLAKHRGEAFF; j_call: TRBJ1-1; clone_size: once; d_call: .; v_call: TRBV7-8
cdr3_nt: TGTGCCAGCAGCGTATTTTTGGGAGCCCCCCTCCACTTT; cdr3_aa: CASSVFLGAPLHF; j_call: TRBJ1-6; clone_size: .; d_call: .; v_call: TRBV9
cdr3_nt: TGTGCCAGTAGTTCAAGGGGAGGCACAGATACGCAGTATTTT; cdr3_aa: CASSSRGGTDTQYF; j_call: TRBJ2-3; clone_size: .; d_call: .; v_call: TRBV19
cdr3_nt: TGCAGCGTCGGACCCGAGTATCAAGAGACTCAGTACTTC; cdr3_aa: CSVGPEYQETQYF; j_call: TRBJ2-5; clone_size: .; d_call: .; v_call: TRBV29-1